This entry features one T cell receptor (beta chain) sequence. MiXCR, applied by TCRdb to the RT-PCR reads, yields one record per CDR3 protein. The sample records about 150,000 distinct CDR3 sequences, over 30% being singletons. Looked up from germline, CDR1 is LGHNA and CDR2 is YNFKEQ. The length of the CDR3 is 20 residues. V gave up 0 bases and J gave up 4 bases; unmatched junction bases: 14. This sample stems from a study of patients and donors after allogeneic stem cell transplantation. Specimen: blood, either unsorted or a sorted T cell fraction (not recorded which). This receptor was identified in a human donor who was either an allogeneic HSCT recipient or a stem cell or donor lymphocyte infusion donor (not recorded which). It is not recorded whose cells these are; they may come from a transplant donor. The chain links TRBV4-2 to TRBJ2-2, with TRBD2 matching over 10 bases. The CDR3 here is CASSQDSQRGGLIGTGELFF. The CDR3 DNA is TGTGCCAGCAGCCAAGATAGTCAGCGGGGGGGCCTTATAGGCACCGGGGAGCTGTTTTTT.